The 30 T cell receptor beta chains below were found in one sample sequenced in a study of TIL therapy for anti-PD-1-resistant metastatic lung cancer. This was the immunoSEQ v3 assay. Produced via immunoSEQ multiplex PCR; TCRdb's table is partial and in-frame only. The table shows fewer than 60,000 clones, with approximately 86% occurring only once. Time point: pre-treatment sample, taken before nivolumab and TIL therapy. The sequenced sample was blood, obtained at baseline. Receptors were obtained from a person between 30 and 79 years old with non-small cell lung cancer.

CDR3 amino acids: CASSPTRDGNYGYTF. The DNA of the CDR3 is TGTGCCAGCTCACCGACCCGGGACGGAAACTATGGCTACACCTTC. The chain joins TRBV18 to TRBJ1-2; TRBD1 might be the D (5 bases). Germline V lookup: CDR1 KGHSH, CDR2 LQKENI. V gave up 3 bases and J gave up 2 bases, with 13 bases separating them. The length of the CDR3 is 15 residues.

This clone was observed a single time. The chain uses TRBV5-4 and TRBJ2-2; possibly TRBD1 for D (6 bases). Germline V gene data show CDR1 as SGHNT and CDR2 as YYREEE (reference sequence). V was trimmed by 5 bases and J by 4 bases, leaving 21 bases between them. The CDR3 spans 17 residues. CDR3 bases: TGTGCCAGCAGACGCGGACAGTTTGAACGGGGCACCGGGGAGCTGTTTTTT. Translation gives CASRRGQFERGTGELFF. The full variable domain, its missing parts supplied by reference TRBV5-4 and TRBJ2-2, is ETGVTQSPTHLIKTRGQQVTLRCSSQSGHNTVSWYQQALGQGPQFIFQYYREEENGRGNFPPRFSGLQFPNYSSELNVNALELDDSALYLCASRRGQFERGTGELFFGEGSRLTVL.

The gene calls are TRBV7-9 and TRBJ1-1; unclear D gene. This CDR3 is 13 amino acids long. The V gene lost 5 bases and the J gene lost 2 bases, with 9 bases spanning the gap. The germline V gene encodes CDR1 SEHNR and CDR2 FQNEAQ (reference sequence). The CDR3 DNA is TGTGCCAGCAGCCCACTAGGCAACACTGAAGCTTTCTTT. It yields the protein CASSPLGNTEAFF.

The V gene is TRBV6-5, the J gene TRBJ1-2, with TRBD1 as a possible D gene (5 bases). This CDR3 spans 14 amino acids. The V end lost 10 bases, the J end lost 0 bases, and 15 bases lay between the germline ends. CDR1 MNHEY and CDR2 SVGAGI come from the germline V gene. CDR3 DNA: TGTGCCACGTCCGGGGCAGGGCCTAACTATGGCTACACCTTC. Translating gives CATSGAGPNYGYTF.

The rearrangement links TRBV7-9 to TRBJ2-5; 9 nucleotides match TRBD1. The CDR3 loop spans 15 amino acids. V lost 5 bases, J lost 4 bases, and 8 bases stayed unmatched. Germline CDR1 SEHNR, CDR2 FQNEAQ (reference sequence). The CDR3 DNA reads as TGTGCCAGCAGCGATGACAGGGGGACTGGAGAGACCCAGTACTTC. This encodes CASSDDRGTGETQYF. The full variable domain, its missing parts supplied by reference TRBV7-9 and TRBJ2-5, is DTGVSQNPRHKITKRGQNVTFRCDPISEHNRLYWYRQTLGQGPEFLTYFQNEAQLEKSRLLSDRFSAERPKGSFSTLEIQRTEQGDSAMYLCASSDDRGTGETQYFGPGTRLLVL.

The chain is built from TRBV11-2 and TRBJ2-6, with D possibly matching TRBD2 (5 bases). Trimming removed 2 bases from V and 2 bases from J, with 13 bases in between. This CDR3 is 17 amino acids long. In germline, CDR1 is SGHAT, CDR2 FQNNGV. The CDR3 nucleotides read TGTGCCAGCAGCTTATGGGCCCCCGGGGCTGGGGCCAACGTCCTGACTTTC. Translated: CASSLWAPGAGANVLTF.

This chain links TRBV24-1 with TRBJ2-1, with TRBD2 identical over 11 bases. Germline trimming cut 5 bases from V and 3 bases from J; bases unmatched to any gene: 2. The CDR3 contains 15 residues. Germline CDR1 is KGHDR and CDR2 is SFDVKD. The CDR3 region has the DNA TGTGCCACCAGTGTTGGGACTAGCGGCTACAATGAGCAGTTCTTC. Translation: CATSVGTSGYNEQFF.

The chain employs TRBV30 and TRBJ1-5, with 8 nucleotides matching TRBD1. CDR3 size: 13 residues. CDR1 and CDR2 (germline): GTSNPN, SVGIG (reference sequence). V dropped 4 bases and J dropped 6; count of bases not matched to a gene: 5. This CDR3 is CAWTQGAGQPQHF. For the CDR3, the DNA is TGTGCCTGGACCCAGGGGGCCGGTCAGCCCCAGCATTTT.

V is TRBV12-3 or TRBV12-4 and J is TRBJ1-1; tentative D call: TRBD1 (5 bases). V was clipped by 4 bases and J by 4 bases, with 10 bases between them. The CDR3 covers 13 residues. In nucleotides, the CDR3 is TGTGCCAGCAGTTCCAGGGTGGGCACTGAAGCTTTCTTT. Amino acids: CASSSRVGTEAFF.

This chain uses TRBV28 with TRBJ2-1; possibly TRBD1 or TRBD2 for D (5 bases each). V was shortened by 3 bases and J by 8 bases, with 17 bases between the two germline ends. In germline, CDR1 is MDHEN, CDR2 SYDVKM. This CDR3 region has 15 residues. In DNA, the CDR3 is TGTGCCAGCAGTTTCCGAGGGGTGGGATGGGATGAGCAGTTCTTC. Amino acids: CASSFRGVGWDEQFF.

The chain recombines TRBV27 with TRBJ2-1; D is undetermined. V gave up 3 bases and J gave up 7 bases, with 4 bases separating them. The germline V gene encodes CDR1 MNHEY and CDR2 SMNVEV (reference sequence). The CDR3 is 11 residues long. The chain's CDR3 is CASSLGNEQFF. CDR3 coding DNA: TGTGCCAGCAGTTTGGGTAATGAGCAGTTCTTC.

In nucleotides, the CDR3 is TGTGCCAGCAGCGCCGGGAGTCCCTATGGCTACACCTTC. Its translation is CASSAGSPYGYTF. V usage is TRBV5-6 and J usage is TRBJ1-2; no reliable D call. This CDR3 contains 13 residues. Looked up from germline, CDR1 is SGHDT and CDR2 is YYEEEE. Between the trimmed V and J ends, which lost 4 bases and 4 bases, there was a span of 11 bases.

This clone appeared a single time. This chain connects TRBV27 to TRBJ2-7, with D uncertain. Germline CDR1 is MNHEY and CDR2 is SMNVEV (reference sequence). V was shortened by 6 bases and J by 1 base, with 19 bases between the two germline ends. This CDR3 is 16 amino acids long. The CDR3: CASSSGRLDPSYEQYF. The CDR3 coding sequence is TGTGCCAGCAGCTCCGGCAGACTCGACCCATCCTACGAGCAGTACTTC.

This clone was seen once. Here the CDR3 reads CASSLPGAPLGEQYF. The CDR3, as DNA: TGTGCCAGCAGTTTACCCGGGGCGCCCCTGGGCGAGCAGTACTTC. This sequence joins TRBV28 and TRBJ2-7; D might be TRBD1 or TRBD2, each matching 5 bases. The germline V and J ends were trimmed by 2 bases and 6 bases, with 17 bases remaining between them. This CDR3 comprises 15 residues. The V gene's germline CDR1 is MDHEN and CDR2 SYDVKM.

The J gene is TRBJ1-4, the V gene TRBV2; perhaps TRBD1 as D (5 bases). Looked up from germline, CDR1 is SNHLY and CDR2 is FYNNEI. V was trimmed by 4 bases and J by 3 bases, leaving 9 bases between them. This CDR3 is 14 amino acids long. The CDR3 sequence: CASSAGQPNEKLFF. The CDR3, as DNA: TGTGCCAGCAGTGCGGGGCAGCCTAATGAAAAACTGTTTTTT. Combining the CDR3 with reference TRBV2 and TRBJ1-4 gives the whole variable domain EPEVTQTPSHQVTQMGQEVILRCVPISNHLYFYWYRQILGQKVEFLVSFYNNEISEKSEIFDDQFSVERPDGSNFTLKIRSTKLEDSAMYFCASSAGQPNEKLFFGSGTQLSVL.

Here the CDR3 reads CASSFGGQETQYF. DNA for the CDR3: TGTGCCAGCAGTTTTGGGGGGCAAGAGACCCAGTACTTC. This chain joins TRBV28 and TRBJ2-5; TRBD2 might be the D (6 bases). The CDR3 sequence is 13 residues long. V was trimmed by 3 bases and J by 2 bases, leaving 7 bases between them. CDR1 is MDHEN and CDR2 is SYDVKM in the germline V gene.

The V and J genes are TRBV19 and TRBJ2-1, with TRBD2 identical over 10 bases. The CDR3 runs to 14 residues. Germline CDR1 and CDR2: LNHDA and SQIVND (reference sequence). V lost 4 bases to trimming and J lost 7 bases; unmatched junction nucleotides: 4. The CDR3 bases are TGTGCCAGTAGTACTAGCGGGAGAAGGAATGAGCAGTTCTTC. It is translated as CASSTSGRRNEQFF.

The rearrangement uses TRBV6-4 and TRBJ2-5, with a possible D match to TRBD2 (5 bases). The CDR3 has 14 residues. The ends were cut back, 2 bases at V and 3 bases at J, with 10 bases in the middle. Germline CDR1 reads MRHNA; CDR2 reads SNTAGT. DNA for the CDR3: TGTGCCAGCAGTGACGCAAGGAGGAAAGAGACCCAGTACTTC. As protein: CASSDARRKETQYF.

The table lists this clone with a count of one. The rearrangement joins TRBV20-1 to TRBJ2-7; D uncertain. V shed 4 bases and J shed 7 bases, with 11 bases lying between them. There are 11 residues in the CDR3. Germline V gene sequence: CDR1 DFQATT, CDR2 SNEGSKA (reference sequence). CDR3 bases: TGCAGTGCTACCCCGGACGGGGAGCAGTACTTC. This codes for CSATPDGEQYF.

The CDR3 region has the DNA TGTGCCAGCAGCATTCCCGGGGCCCAGAACTATGGCTACACCTTC. Residues: CASSIPGAQNYGYTF. The chain is built from TRBV21-1 and TRBJ1-2. TRBV21-1 is a pseudogene. The CDR3 loop spans 15 amino acids.

CDR3 in DNA: TGTGCCAGCAGCCAAGGAGGTCTAGCGGGGTTTGGGGACCAAGAGACCCAGTACTTC. Amino acids: CASSQGGLAGFGDQETQYF. This chain links TRBV14 with TRBJ2-5, with 9 positions matching TRBD2. This CDR3 spans 19 amino acids. Looked up from germline, CDR1 is SGHDN and CDR2 is FVKESK. J was trimmed by 0 bases and V by 1 base; bases with no gene match: 12.

The rearrangement uses TRBV6-5 and TRBJ1-5; D not certain. V was shortened by 6 bases and J by 6 bases, with 12 bases between the two germline ends. Per germline, CDR1 MNHEY and CDR2 SVGAGI. The CDR3 extends over 13 amino acids. CDR3 protein: CASSTGGRQPQHF. CDR3 bases: TGTGCCAGCAGCACCGGAGGGCGTCAGCCCCAGCATTTT.

This chain joins TRBV4-3 and TRBJ2-7; D remains ambiguous. The CDR3 sequence is 16 residues long. CDR1 LGHNA and CDR2 YSLEER come from the germline V gene. V lost 0 bases and J lost 3, with 15 bases in between. In DNA, the CDR3 is TGCGCCAGCAGCCAAGATCAGGCAGAACCCTTCTACGAGCAGTACTTC. It specifies CASSQDQAEPFYEQYF.

This sequence joins TRBV7-2 and TRBJ2-5; 10 bases fit TRBD2. The CDR3 is 16 amino acids. Germline CDR1 is SGHTA and CDR2 is FQGNSA. V lost 7 bases, J lost 5 bases, and 13 bases stayed unmatched. The CDR3 spells CASNPDSGGTWETQYF. For the CDR3, the DNA is TGTGCCAGCAACCCCGATAGCGGGGGGACCTGGGAGACCCAGTACTTC.

J is TRBJ2-5 and V is TRBV7-9; 9 positions agree with TRBD1. V shed 5 bases and J 4 bases; nucleotides not matched to a gene: 8. The CDR3 consists of 15 residues. CDR1 is SEHNR, CDR2 FQNEAQ, per germline (reference sequence). The CDR3 spells CASSPWRTGVETQYF. The CDR3, as DNA: TGTGCCAGCAGCCCTTGGCGGACAGGGGTAGAGACCCAGTACTTC. The whole variable domain, filled in from reference TRBV7-9 and TRBJ2-5, reads DTGVSQNPRHKITKRGQNVTFRCDPISEHNRLYWYRQTLGQGPEFLTYFQNEAQLEKSRLLSDRFSAERPKGSFSTLEIQRTEQGDSAMYLCASSPWRTGVETQYFGPGTRLLVL.

The rearrangement links TRBV6-6 to TRBJ2-7; tentative D call: TRBD2 (6 bases). Germline V gene sequence: CDR1 MNHNY, CDR2 SVGAGI (reference sequence). Trimming stripped 5 bases from V and 0 bases from J, with 14 bases between. The CDR3 spans 15 residues. The CDR3 nucleotides are TGTGCCAGCAGTGGGCTAGCGCCGAGCTCCTACGAGCAGTACTTC. Translation gives CASSGLAPSSYEQYF.

A few counts support this clone. The rearrangement joins TRBV24-1 to TRBJ2-2, with 7 bases lining up with TRBD1. V shed 7 bases, J shed 6 bases, and the junction held 10 bases outside the gene matches. The CDR3 has 15 residues. Germline V gives CDR1 KGHDR, CDR2 SFDVKD. The CDR3 spells CATSRGQTRAGELFF. The DNA for the CDR3 is TGTGCCACCAGCAGGGGACAGACGAGGGCCGGGGAGCTGTTTTTT.

The genes are TRBV19 and TRBJ2-7; D is tentatively TRBD1 or TRBD2 (5 bases each). The CDR3 loop spans 12 amino acids. Germline CDR1 is LNHDA and CDR2 is SQIVND (reference sequence). Trimming removed 9 bases from V and 2 bases from J, with 11 bases in between. CDR3 in amino acids: CASSGTPYEQYF. The DNA for the CDR3 is TGTGCCAGCTCCGGGACGCCCTACGAGCAGTACTTC.

The chain uses TRBV18 and TRBJ2-5, with 10 bases lining up with TRBD2. Unmatched junction bases numbered 6, after V lost 0 bases and J lost 5 bases. Germline values: CDR1 KGHSH, CDR2 LQKENI. This CDR3 is 16 amino acids long. CDR3 amino acids: CASSPPVLAGVETQYF. CDR3 coding DNA: TGTGCCAGCTCACCACCGGTGCTAGCGGGGGTGGAGACCCAGTACTTC.

The chain has TRBV7-2 and TRBJ2-7; 8 bases match TRBD2. From germline, CDR1 is SGHTA and CDR2 FQGNSA. V was pared by 4 bases and J by 4 bases, with 6 bases of the junction left unmatched. CDR3 length: 14 amino acids. The CDR3 loop is CASSSTGLAYEQYF. The CDR3 nucleotides are TGTGCCAGCAGCTCCACAGGACTAGCTTACGAGCAGTACTTC.